This T cell receptor (beta chain) was sequenced in a study of post-analysis software for immune sequencing data. Study details: Recorded subtypes: relapsing-remitting, secondary progressive, progressive-relapsing; some patients unannotated.

cDNA libraries of TCR beta carried unique molecular identifiers. cDNA molecules numbering about 470,000 came from around 0.96 to 9.9 million T cells. TCRdb reprocessed the PCR reads via MiXCR and lists one record per CDR3 protein. This table has 750,000 to 900,000 distinct CDR3 sequences, 35% to 55% appearing once. Study results and caveats: By F measure, strong co-clustering occurred among samples prepared in the same batch. Significantly lower normalized Chao1 diversity was found in patients with multiple sclerosis relative to controls.

The table lists this clonotype with a few counts. Its antigen is currently unknown. Specimen: blood. This TCR was sampled from a girl between 5 and 17 years old with multiple sclerosis.

CDR3 residues: CASSPTSGREYEQYF. CDR3 DNA sequence: TGTGCCAGCAGCCCAACTAGCGGGAGGGAATACGAGCAGTACTTC. V and J are TRBV7-9 and TRBJ2-7; TRBD2 matches 13 bases. Losses at the gene ends were 5 bases for V and 4 bases for J; bases not matched to a gene: 5. The CDR3 contains 15 residues. The germline V gene has CDR1 SEHNR and CDR2 FQNEAQ (reference sequence).